The 27 T cell receptor beta chains below come from one sample, sequenced in a study of T cells in localized non-small cell lung cancer. Repertoires were generated with immunoSEQ multiplex PCR, while TCRdb's copy carries only in-frame clones and drops some. The sample consists of 45,000 to 55,000 clones, approximately 80% of them appearing once. The sample in question was peripheral blood, obtained before any cancer treatment. The receptors were gathered from a man aged 40 to 75 with stage I squamous cell lung carcinoma.

The chain is built from TRBV19 and TRBJ2-6; 8 nucleotides match TRBD1. Trimming cost V 10 bases and J 0 bases; bases outside gene matches: 14. CDR3 size: 18 residues. Germline V CDR1 and CDR2: LNHDA, SQIVND (reference sequence). The CDR3 sequence: CATEAGTGDLSGANVLTF. In nucleotides, the CDR3 is TGTGCCACTGAGGCCGGGACAGGTGACCTCTCTGGGGCCAACGTCCTGACTTTC.

The chain links TRBV18 to TRBJ1-5, with a tentative D call TRBD1 (5 bases). Germline loops: CDR1 KGHSH, CDR2 LQKENI. CDR3 size: 17 residues. Trimming left V 4 bases short and J 1 base short, with 17 bases between. This CDR3 is CASSRAGRAESNQPQHF. The CDR3, as DNA: TGTGCCAGCTCACGAGCAGGGAGGGCTGAGAGCAATCAGCCCCAGCATTTT.

Of note for this clone: The same CDR3 can be traced to other DNA sequences in this sample. The rearrangement joins TRBV14 to TRBJ1-2; TRBD1 is a possible D gene (5 bases). Germline V gene sequence: CDR1 SGHDN, CDR2 FVKESK. Trimming shortened V by 5 bases and J by 4 bases, and 11 bases separated the two germline ends. CDR3 length equals 13 residues. DNA for the CDR3: TGTGCCAGCAGCGACCGGGGGAGCTATGGCTACACCTTC. Translation: CASSDRGSYGYTF.

The chain links TRBV23-1 to TRBJ1-2; possible D gene TRBD1, 5 bases. TRBV23-1 is flagged as an ORF with uncertain function. This CDR3 spans 11 amino acids. V was trimmed by 9 bases and J by 7 bases, leaving 12 bases between them. The CDR3 protein is CARGRFGGYTF. CDR3 bases: TGCGCCAGGGGGCGCTTCGGTGGCTACACCTTC.

The chain uses TRBV28 and TRBJ2-2, with 8 positions matching TRBD1. Germline V CDR1 and CDR2: MDHEN, SYDVKM. The CDR3 sequence is 16 residues long. The ends lost 10 bases at V and 2 bases at J; junction bases unmatched: 12. CDR3: CATIAHGQGNTGELFF. CDR3 DNA sequence: TGTGCCACCATTGCCCATGGACAGGGAAACACCGGGGAGCTGTTTTTT.

The chain combines TRBV28 with TRBJ2-7; 13 positions agree with TRBD2. The germline gives CDR1 MDHEN, CDR2 SYDVKM. J lost 0 bases, V lost 5 bases, and 7 bases had no gene match. The CDR3 totals 17 residues. CDR3 protein: CASSTGLAGESSYEQYF. As DNA, the CDR3 is TGTGCCAGCAGTACCGGACTAGCGGGGGAGAGCTCCTACGAGCAGTACTTC.

V usage is TRBV19 and J usage is TRBJ2-6; D gene uncertain. The CDR3 sequence is 15 residues long. Between the trimmed V and J ends, which lost 3 bases and 0 bases, there was a span of 6 bases. Looked up from germline, CDR1 is LNHDA and CDR2 is SQIVND (reference sequence). The CDR3 sequence: CASSILGSGANVLTF. Here the CDR3 DNA reads TGTGCCAGTAGTATCTTGGGCTCTGGGGCCAACGTCCTGACTTTC.

This rearrangement joins TRBV5-1 to TRBJ1-1; no firm D call. There are 14 residues in the CDR3. Trimming cost V 0 bases and J 0 bases, with 6 bases left between them. Looked up from germline, CDR1 is SGHRS and CDR2 is YFSETQ. The CDR3 DNA reads as TGCGCCAGCAGCTTGGATGGGATGAACACTGAAGCTTTCTTT. As protein: CASSLDGMNTEAFF. Full variable domain (rest looked up from reference TRBV5-1 and TRBJ1-1): KAGVTQTPRYLIKTRGQQVTLSCSPISGHRSVSWYQQTPGQGLQFLFEYFSETQRNKGNFPGRFSGRQFSNSRSEMNVSTLELGDSALYLCASSLDGMNTEAFFGQGTRLTVV.

The rearrangement joins TRBV28 to TRBJ1-5, with D unclear. V was shortened by 6 bases and J by 0 bases, with 12 bases between the two germline ends. Looked up from germline, CDR1 is MDHEN and CDR2 is SYDVKM. This CDR3 has 15 residues. Written as DNA, the CDR3 is TGTGCCAGCAGATGGACCCTTAATAGCAATCAGCCCCAGCATTTT. This sequence encodes CASRWTLNSNQPQHF.

In DNA, the CDR3 is TGTGCCAGCAGCCAAGATCTTGAAGGGGTATATGGCTACACCTTC. Amino acids: CASSQDLEGVYGYTF. This rearrangement joins TRBV4-2 to TRBJ1-2; weak D call: TRBD1 (5 bases). The CDR3 runs to 15 residues. Between the trimmed V and J ends, which lost 0 bases and 5 bases, there was a span of 13 bases. Germline V gene lookup returns CDR1 LGHNA and CDR2 YNFKEQ.

V and J are TRBV6-6 and TRBJ1-5; 8 nucleotides align to TRBD1. The CDR3 sequence is 16 residues long. Germline loops: CDR1 MNHNY, CDR2 SVGAGI (reference sequence). With V trimmed by 8 bases and J by 2 bases, 11 bases remained unmatched. The CDR3 region is CASGAGGIGGNQPQHF. CDR3 DNA: TGTGCCAGCGGGGCAGGGGGCATTGGGGGCAATCAGCCCCAGCATTTT.

The rearrangement joins TRBV10-3 to TRBJ1-6; D unresolved. The CDR3 runs to 9 residues. The germline V gene encodes CDR1 ENHRY and CDR2 SYGVKD. The CDR3 loop reads CAPRSPLHF. Written as DNA, the CDR3 is TGTGCTCCGCGGTCACCCCTCCACTTT.

The genes are TRBV5-1 and TRBJ2-1; the D is unclear. Trimming shortened V by 1 base and J by 0 bases, and 8 bases separated the two germline ends. CDR1 and CDR2 (germline): SGHRS, YFSETQ. The CDR3 extends over 15 amino acids. The CDR3 DNA follows: TGCGCCAGCAGCTTGTTGGGTGACTCCTACAATGAGCAGTTCTTC. Protein sequence: CASSLLGDSYNEQFF.

The chain is built from TRBV7-8 and TRBJ2-7, with 9 bases aligning to TRBD2. V was clipped by 2 bases and J by 1 base; unmatched bases: 3. The germline CDR1 and CDR2 sequences are SGHVS and FQNEAQ. The CDR3 sequence is 15 residues long. CDR3: CASSLSSGVSYEQYF. The CDR3 nucleotides are TGTGCCAGCAGCTTATCTAGCGGGGTGTCCTACGAGCAGTACTTC. The whole variable domain, remainder taken from reference TRBV7-8 and TRBJ2-7, is GAGVSQSPRYKVAKRGQDVALRCDPISGHVSLFWYQQALGQGPEFLTYFQNEAQLDKSGLPSDRFFAERPEGSVSTLKIQRTQQEDSAVYLCASSLSSGVSYEQYFGPGTRLTVT.

The J gene is TRBJ1-1, the V gene TRBV20-1; no definite D call. The CDR3 spans 11 residues. Between the trimmed V and J ends, which lost 3 bases and 6 bases, there was a span of 8 bases. The germline V gene has CDR1 DFQATT and CDR2 SNEGSKA (reference sequence). Here the CDR3 reads CSASAESEAFF. CDR3 DNA: TGCAGTGCTAGTGCGGAGTCTGAAGCTTTCTTT.

The chain joins TRBV6-5 to TRBJ2-7; D not certain. Trimming took 5 bases from V and 4 from J, leaving 15 bases between them. Germline loops: CDR1 MNHEY, CDR2 SVGAGI. This CDR3 spans 14 amino acids. CDR3 nucleotides: TGTGCCAGCAGTCTCGGTGGCTATAAGTACGAGCAGTACTTC. Its translation is CASSLGGYKYEQYF.

This clone was counted a single time. The chain employs TRBV28 and TRBJ2-7; TRBD2 matches at 8 bases. The CDR3 length is 14 residues. The ends lost 6 bases at V and 2 bases at J; junction bases unmatched: 6. The germline gives CDR1 MDHEN, CDR2 SYDVKM. CDR3 protein: CASSLTSGTYEQYF. CDR3 in DNA: TGTGCCAGCAGCCTAACTAGCGGTACCTACGAGCAGTACTTC.

The CDR3 here is CASTGVGDTQYF. CDR3 DNA: TGTGCCAGCACCGGGGTGGGAGATACGCAGTATTTT. The chain couples TRBV5-6 to TRBJ2-3; tentatively, D is TRBD2 (5 bases). V was pared by 6 bases and J by 5 bases, with 10 bases between. The CDR3 extends over 12 amino acids. Germline-derived CDR1 and CDR2 are SGHDT and YYEEEE. The whole variable domain, filled in from reference TRBV5-6 and TRBJ2-3, reads DAGVTQSPTHLIKTRGQQVTLRCSPKSGHDTVSWYQQALGQGPQFIFQYYEEEERQRGNFPDRFSGHQFPNYSSELNVNALLLGDSALYLCASTGVGDTQYFGPGTRLTVL.

V usage is TRBV4-2 and J usage is TRBJ2-1; 10 bases agree with TRBD2. Losses at the gene ends were 4 bases for V and 6 bases for J; bases not matched to a gene: 12. Germline V CDR1 and CDR2: LGHNA, YNFKEQ. The CDR3 is 17 residues long. The CDR3 loop reads CASSRPSGGDLSNEQFF. CDR3 DNA: TGTGCCAGCAGCCGACCTAGCGGGGGAGATCTGTCCAATGAGCAGTTCTTC.

The CDR3 DNA follows: TGCGCCAGCAGCTTGGTGGCGGCCCCCCTCTACGAGCAGTACTTC. It yields the protein CASSLVAAPLYEQYF. The chain carries TRBV5-1 and TRBJ2-7; D remains ambiguous. The V gene lost 0 bases and the J gene lost 3 bases, with 13 bases spanning the gap. The CDR3 extends over 15 amino acids. CDR1 is SGHRS and CDR2 is YFSETQ in the germline V gene.

The chain combines TRBV4-1 with TRBJ2-7; D gene ambiguous. V was trimmed by 5 bases and J by 7 bases, leaving 21 bases between them. From germline, CDR1 is MGHRA and CDR2 YSYEKL. The CDR3 is 15 residues long. CDR3 loop: CASSGQPFKQWEQYF. Here the CDR3 DNA reads TGCGCCAGCAGCGGCCAACCTTTTAAACAATGGGAGCAGTACTTC.

The chain combines TRBV7-9 with TRBJ1-2, with D possibly TRBD1 on 5 matching bases. V shed 5 bases and J shed 2 bases, with 15 bases lying between them. In germline, CDR1 is SEHNR, CDR2 FQNEAQ (reference sequence). There are 15 residues in the CDR3. The CDR3 sequence is CASSLRLGGNYGYTF. DNA of the CDR3: TGTGCCAGCAGCCTACGCTTGGGGGGGAACTATGGCTACACCTTC.

The V gene is TRBV6-4, the J gene TRBJ1-2, with TRBD1 identical over 7 bases. Germline assignment: CDR1 MRHNA and CDR2 SNTAGT. The CDR3 has 16 amino acids. Trimming at V came to 8 bases and at J to 6 bases, leaving 18 bases not matched to a gene. The CDR3 nucleotides read TGTGCCAGCTCCCAACAGACAGGGCTGACCCCAGATGGCTACACCTTC. Residues: CASSQQTGLTPDGYTF.

This CDR3 is CASSPKPVGATNEKLFF. The CDR3 DNA sequence: TGCGCCAGCAGCCCAAAACCAGTCGGGGCAACTAATGAAAAACTGTTTTTT. This chain links TRBV4-3 with TRBJ1-4; D gene ambiguous. Trimming took off 4 bases at V and 0 bases at J, with 15 bases between the two ends. CDR3 size: 17 residues. The germline gives CDR1 LGHNA, CDR2 YSLEER.

The chain carries TRBV18 and TRBJ1-4; D uncertain. The CDR3 sequence is 15 residues long. Germline CDR1 reads KGHSH; CDR2 reads LQKENI. The V end was cut by 3 bases, the J end by 7 bases, with 15 bases between. CDR3 in DNA: TGTGCCAGCTCACCCATCGGGTCCTATTTTGAAAAACTGTTTTTT. The encoded protein is CASSPIGSYFEKLFF.

J is TRBJ1-6 and V is TRBV4-1; 7 nucleotides match TRBD1. Looked up from germline, CDR1 is MGHRA and CDR2 is YSYEKL. This CDR3 spans 17 amino acids. Losses at the gene ends were 0 bases for V and 5 bases for J; bases not matched to a gene: 7. As DNA, the CDR3 is TGCGCCAGCAGCCAAGAGGGGGCAGGGGGTCATAATTCACCCCTCCACTTT. Protein product: CASSQEGAGGHNSPLHF.

This clone occurred a few times. V gene TRBV28 combines with J gene TRBJ2-1, with unresolved D. The CDR3 sequence is 15 residues long. Germline lookup yields CDR1 MDHEN and CDR2 SYDVKM. Trimming took off 2 bases at V and 4 bases at J, with 12 bases between the two ends. The CDR3: CASSLRSGNYNEQFF. CDR3 nucleotides: TGTGCCAGCAGTTTACGGTCCGGAAATTACAATGAGCAGTTCTTC.